The 12 T cell receptor beta chains presented below share a single source sample, sequenced in a study of beta chain features in type 1 diabetes. Broader study findings: Among patients with Type 1 diabetes, TCRB CDR3s were moderately but significantly shorter in every one of the four CD4+ subsets.

Expressed TCRB transcripts were sequenced because the entire RNA isolate underwent reverse transcription. This table comes from immunoSEQ multiplex PCR, and its TCRdb copy is limited to in-frame clones, with some not included. The sample comprises fewer than 350,000 clones, over 14% of which are singletons, and more than 0.015% rests with the top ten. These TCRs' antigens remain unknown. The sample comprised naive CD4+ T cells from blood. The receptors were gathered from a man in his late teens or twenties with type 1 diabetes.

The CDR3 region has the DNA TGTGCCTGGTCTAGCAGGATTCTGCAGTACTTC. It yields the protein CAWSSRILQYF. V and J are TRBV30 and TRBJ2-5; possible D gene TRBD2, 5 bases. Germline CDR1 and CDR2: GTSNPN and SVGIG (reference sequence). The ends were cut back, 5 bases at V and 11 bases at J, with 15 bases in the middle. The CDR3 runs to 11 residues.

This chain joins TRBV7-2 and TRBJ2-5; 10 bases agree with TRBD2. This CDR3 has 14 amino acids. Germline assignment: CDR1 SGHTA and CDR2 FQGNSA. Trimming took 4 bases from V and 6 from J; bases not matched to a gene: 5. CDR3 nucleotide sequence: TGTGCCAGCAGCTCGAAGGGACTAGCGAAGACCCAGTACTTC. This sequence encodes CASSSKGLAKTQYF.

The rearrangement uses TRBV6-5 and TRBJ2-3; no clear D gene. V was cut by 6 bases and J by 9 bases, with 10 bases left in between. From germline, CDR1 is MNHEY and CDR2 SVGAGI. The CDR3 contains 11 residues. CDR3 protein: CASSLGATQYF. DNA of the CDR3: TGTGCCAGCAGCCTCGGAGCAACGCAGTATTTT.

This clone was counted a few times. This rearrangement joins TRBV30 to TRBJ2-5; 8 bases agree with TRBD2. The CDR3 is 15 amino acids. The V gene end was trimmed by 0 bases and the J gene end by 5 bases; junction bases not matched to a gene: 8. CDR1 and CDR2 from the germline V gene are GTSNPN and SVGIG (reference sequence). CDR3 bases: TGTGCCTGGAGTGTTTCGGGAGGGCCGGGGGAGACCCAGTACTTC. It translates to CAWSVSGGPGETQYF.

The chain links TRBV5-4 to TRBJ2-1; unclear D gene. CDR3 size: 14 residues. The V and J ends lost 2 bases and 8 bases respectively, with 14 bases between them. Germline V gene lookup returns CDR1 SGHNT and CDR2 YYREEE (reference sequence). CDR3 sequence reads: CASSLFQTPHEQFF. For the CDR3, the DNA is TGTGCCAGCAGCTTATTTCAGACTCCCCATGAGCAGTTCTTC.

This clone came up a few times. This chain joins TRBV30 and TRBJ1-5; D not certain. The CDR3 is made up of 14 amino acids. V was trimmed by 0 bases and J by 5 bases, leaving 11 bases between them. Germline CDR1 and CDR2: GTSNPN and SVGIG (reference sequence). The CDR3 bases are TGTGCCTGGAGTGTCATGGGCGGGGATCAGCCCCAGCATTTT. It is translated as CAWSVMGGDQPQHF.

The chain employs TRBV7-2 and TRBJ1-6, with D perhaps TRBD1 (5 bases). Germline CDR1 is SGHTA and CDR2 is FQGNSA. The CDR3 has 16 amino acids. Trimming took off 1 base at V and 10 bases at J, with 17 bases between the two ends. CDR3 protein: CASSLGRAGLKSPLHF. The CDR3 DNA is TGTGCCAGCAGCTTAGGAAGGGCAGGGTTAAAGTCACCCCTCCACTTT.

The chain has TRBV28 and TRBJ1-2, with 10 bases lining up with TRBD1. This CDR3 contains 14 residues. Germline V lookup: CDR1 MDHEN, CDR2 SYDVKM. Trimming at V came to 5 bases and at J to 4 bases, leaving 4 bases not matched to a gene. The CDR3 loop is CASSTGQGSYGYTF. DNA for the CDR3: TGTGCCAGCAGTACGGGACAGGGGTCCTATGGCTACACCTTC.

The CDR3: CASSPRDRGSPLHF. The CDR3 nucleotides are TGTGCCAGCAGCCCGAGGGACAGGGGATCACCCCTCCACTTT. The genes are TRBV5-6 and TRBJ1-6; 10 bases map to TRBD1. The V gene's germline CDR1 is SGHDT and CDR2 YYEEEE. With 4 bases clipped from V and 10 bases from J, the junction kept 5 bases outside the gene matches. This CDR3 region has 14 residues.

The V call is TRBV30, the J call TRBJ1-4; a possible D gene is TRBD1 (6 bases). The CDR3 sequence is 15 residues long. CDR1 is GTSNPN and CDR2 is SVGIG in the germline V gene (reference sequence). The germline V and J ends were trimmed by 1 base and 5 bases, with 14 bases remaining between them. This CDR3 is CAWSGSTGRNEKLFF. Here the CDR3 DNA reads TGTGCCTGGAGTGGGTCAACAGGGCGCAATGAAAAACTGTTTTTT.

This clone has a handful of counts. The chain has TRBV5-1 and TRBJ1-1, with 12 bases fitting TRBD1. This CDR3 has 15 residues. The trim removed 4 bases at V and 4 bases at J, leaving 5 bases unmatched. Per the germline V gene, CDR1 is SGHRS and CDR2 is YFSETQ. The CDR3 loop is CASSRDRGPGTEAFF. The CDR3 nucleotides read TGCGCCAGCAGCCGGGACAGGGGGCCGGGCACTGAAGCTTTCTTT.

Only a few counts were recorded for this clone. The chain links TRBV30 to TRBJ1-5; 9 nucleotides agree with TRBD1. V was pared by 4 bases and J by 7 bases, with 5 bases of the junction left unmatched. This CDR3 contains 13 residues. In germline, CDR1 is GTSNPN, CDR2 SVGIG (reference sequence). The CDR3 reads CAWTPTGGQPQHF. CDR3 DNA: TGTGCCTGGACCCCGACAGGGGGGCAGCCCCAGCATTTT.